These 30 T cell receptor beta chains were sequenced from one sample in a study of T-cell memory formation after mild COVID-19. TCRdb processed the 5' RACE reads anew with MiXCR; each CDR3 protein has one entry. The sample yields just under 350,000 distinct CDR3 sequences, over 10% seen once. Specimen: PBMCs or a T cell subset sorted from them (not recorded which). The receptors here all came from a man between 18 and 35 years old who had mild COVID-19 (a few samples of this study predate the infection). Cell type and time point are not known.

CDR3: CASSQSPGQGFISGNTIYF. Here the CDR3 DNA reads TGCGCCAGCAGCCAATCACCGGGACAGGGGTTCATCTCTGGAAACACCATATATTTT. The chain is built from TRBV4-1 and TRBJ1-3; 10 positions agree with TRBD1. The germline V gene has CDR1 MGHRA and CDR2 YSYEKL. The V and J ends lost 2 bases and 0 bases, in that order; junction bases with no gene match: 10. The CDR3 consists of 19 residues.

This clonotype was seen many times. The chain links TRBV7-8 to TRBJ1-4, with a weak D call TRBD1 (6 bases). CDR1 and CDR2 (germline): SGHVS, FQNEAQ. The CDR3 has 14 residues. Trimming took 5 bases from V and 8 from J, leaving 15 bases between them. The CDR3 sequence: CASSPRDIGEKLFF. CDR3 in DNA: TGTGCCAGCAGCCCTCGGGACATAGGGGAAAAACTGTTTTTT.

This clonotype was observed a handful of times. J is TRBJ1-1 and V is TRBV29-1; tentative D call: TRBD1 (5 bases). Germline V lookup: CDR1 SQVTM, CDR2 ANQGSEA. The CDR3 runs to 14 residues. Trimming stripped 1 base from V and 11 bases from J, with 20 bases between. CDR3 nucleotides: TGCAGCGTTGAAGCATCGGGGTTTTTGGGGCCTGCTTTCTTT. Translation: CSVEASGFLGPAFF.

This chain connects TRBV13 to TRBJ1-1, with D maybe TRBD1 (5 bases). The CDR3 is made up of 19 amino acids. Looked up from germline, CDR1 is PRHDT and CDR2 is FYEKMQ (reference sequence). The V end was cut by 4 bases, the J end by 0 bases, with 24 bases between. CDR3 in amino acids: CASSSRRDSPGWMNTEAFF. The CDR3 bases are TGTGCCAGCAGCTCAAGACGGGACTCCCCTGGTTGGATGAACACTGAAGCTTTCTTT.

This clonotype was seen only a few times. The CDR3 loop reads CATGVTNTGELFF. The CDR3 bases are TGTGCCACCGGGGTTACGAACACCGGGGAGCTGTTTTTT. The chain uses TRBV28 and TRBJ2-2; D is possibly TRBD2 (5 bases). Germline CDR1 reads MDHEN; CDR2 reads SYDVKM. This CDR3 spans 13 amino acids. Trimming left V 10 bases short and J 0 bases short, with 9 bases between.

This clonotype was detected only a few times. This chain links TRBV7-2 with TRBJ2-4, with a weak D call TRBD1 (5 bases). From germline, CDR1 is SGHTA and CDR2 FQGNSA. The V and J ends lost 5 bases and 8 bases respectively, with 13 bases between them. The CDR3 contains 13 residues. CDR3 region: CASSIPRGDIQYF. CDR3 bases: TGTGCCAGCAGCATACCAAGGGGTGACATTCAGTACTTC.

This clonotype was seen a handful of times. The rearrangement links TRBV20-1 to TRBJ1-6, with a weak D call TRBD1 (5 bases). Trimming cost V 0 bases and J 7 bases, with 10 bases left between them. The CDR3 has 14 amino acids. CDR1 is DFQATT and CDR2 is SNEGSKA in the germline V gene (reference sequence). Here the CDR3 DNA reads TGCAGTGCTAGAGATGCGGCAGGGAATTCACCCCTCCACTTT. Translated: CSARDAAGNSPLHF.

This clonotype has only a few counts. V usage is TRBV6-2 or TRBV6-3 and J usage is TRBJ2-1, with D possibly TRBD2 on 6 matching bases. V gave up 7 bases and J gave up 10 bases, with 11 bases separating them. Germline CDR1 is MNHEY and CDR2 is SVGEGT. The CDR3 is 11 amino acids. In DNA form, the CDR3 reads TGTGCCAGCAAGCGGGCAGAGGAGCAGTTCTTC. Residues: CASKRAEEQFF.

This clonotype has only a few counts. V and J are TRBV6-2 or TRBV6-3 and TRBJ2-1; D possibly corresponds to TRBD2 (6 bases). Trimming stripped 6 bases from V and 8 bases from J, with 17 bases between. The germline gives CDR1 MNHEY, CDR2 SVGEGT. The CDR3 contains 14 residues. CDR3 nucleotide sequence: TGTGCCAGCAGCGTGGGTCCGGGGGTGGATGAGCAGTTCTTC. This translates into CASSVGPGVDEQFF.

The J gene is TRBJ1-2, the V gene TRBV5-4; weak D call: TRBD1 (5 bases). The CDR3 sequence is 16 residues long. Germline CDR1 SGHNT, CDR2 YYREEE (reference sequence). V was pared by 1 base and J by 2 bases, with 15 bases between. CDR3 amino acids: CASSLSPRGRNYGYTF. CDR3 bases: TGTGCCAGCAGCTTGTCCCCTAGGGGAAGAAACTATGGCTACACCTTC.

The chain joins TRBV6-5 to TRBJ1-1; D remains ambiguous. Trimming shortened V by 6 bases and J by 1 base, and 15 bases separated the two germline ends. Germline V lookup: CDR1 MNHEY, CDR2 SVGAGI. The CDR3 is made up of 15 amino acids. The CDR3: CASSPPGRKNTEAFF. The CDR3 DNA reads TGTGCCAGCAGCCCCCCGGGCCGGAAGAACACTGAAGCTTTCTTT.

This chain joins TRBV6-6 and TRBJ2-1; maybe TRBD2 (5 bases). With 5 bases removed from V and 5 bases from J, the gap between germline ends came to 16 bases. The CDR3 extends over 15 amino acids. Germline CDR1 and CDR2: MNHNY and SVGAGI (reference sequence). The CDR3 nucleotides read TGTGCCAGCAGTCACACTCTAGCCGGGGACAATGAGCAGTTCTTC. It is translated as CASSHTLAGDNEQFF.

The sample holds many counts of this clonotype. V is TRBV20-1 and J is TRBJ2-3; 10 bases are shared with TRBD2. Trimming at V came to 3 bases and at J to 4 bases, leaving 10 bases not matched to a gene. Looked up from germline, CDR1 is DFQATT and CDR2 is SNEGSKA (reference sequence). CDR3 length equals 16 residues. The CDR3 nucleotides are TGCAGTGCTAGGGCCGGGACTAGCGTTAGCGCAGATACGCAGTATTTT. Amino acids: CSARAGTSVSADTQYF.

This clonotype was counted only a few times. The rearrangement uses TRBV4-2 and TRBJ2-3; D call uncertain. Germline V CDR1 and CDR2: LGHNA, YNFKEQ. This CDR3 contains 12 residues. Between the trimmed V and J ends, which lost 0 bases and 9 bases, there was a span of 7 bases. CDR3: CASSQDVRTQYF. The CDR3 coding sequence is TGTGCCAGCAGCCAAGACGTCAGAACGCAGTATTTT.

The chain links TRBV7-2 to TRBJ2-7; D is undetermined. Per the germline V gene, CDR1 is SGHTA and CDR2 is FQGNSA. V was pared by 4 bases and J by 7 bases, with 14 bases between. The CDR3 covers 13 residues. The CDR3 nucleotides read TGTGCCAGCAGCTCCCAGACCCTGGGGGAGCAGTACGTC. Protein product: CASSSQTLGEQYV.

This clonotype has only a few counts. The rearrangement uses TRBV28 and TRBJ2-7; 8 bases agree with TRBD2. The CDR3 consists of 15 residues. The germline gives CDR1 MDHEN, CDR2 SYDVKM. The V gene end was trimmed by 5 bases and the J gene end by 3 bases; junction bases not matched to a gene: 9. Here the CDR3 DNA reads TGTGCCAGCAGTACTCCGAGCGGGAGAGTCTACGAGCAGTACTTC. Its protein product is CASSTPSGRVYEQYF.

This clonotype has only a few counts. This sequence joins TRBV2 and TRBJ2-2, with unresolved D. The CDR3 totals 13 residues. Germline loops: CDR1 SNHLY, CDR2 FYNNEI. V was cut by 6 bases and J by 6 bases, with 11 bases left in between. The CDR3 protein is CASRIRAAGELFF. The CDR3 DNA reads as TGTGCCAGCAGGATAAGGGCTGCCGGGGAGCTGTTTTTT.

The table lists this clonotype with a few counts. V and J are TRBV4-2 and TRBJ2-7, with a weak D call TRBD1 (6 bases). V gave up 1 base and J gave up 2 bases, with 12 bases separating them. Germline loops: CDR1 LGHNA, CDR2 YNFKEQ. The CDR3 extends over 15 amino acids. CDR3: CASSQAGQPTYEQYF. The CDR3 DNA is TGTGCCAGCAGCCAAGCAGGACAGCCTACCTACGAGCAGTACTTC.

This clonotype was detected a few times. The rearrangement joins TRBV7-3 to TRBJ2-3; tentatively, D is TRBD2 (7 bases). V shed 2 bases and J shed 4 bases, with 16 bases lying between them. This CDR3 comprises 16 residues. CDR1 and CDR2 from the germline V gene are SGHTA and FQGTGA. The DNA of the CDR3 is TGTGCCAGCAGCTTACTTCCGGGGGGCAGCGCAGATACGCAGTATTTT. Residues: CASSLLPGGSADTQYF.

Of note for this clonotype: A much larger clone is a single base away; this may be a read error. This rearrangement joins TRBV7-6 to TRBJ2-2; 9 bases fit TRBD1. CDR3 length equals 15 residues. The germline V gene has CDR1 SGHVS and CDR2 FNYEAQ. The CDR3 loop is CASRGDRVPTGEMFF. The CDR3 DNA reads as TGTGCCAGCCGTGGGGACAGGGTCCCCACCGGGGAGATGTTTTTT.

V usage is TRBV7-6 and J usage is TRBJ2-5, with D tentatively TRBD1 (6 bases). Between the trimmed V and J ends, which lost 2 bases and 5 bases, there was a span of 9 bases. The V gene's germline CDR1 is SGHVS and CDR2 FNYEAQ. The CDR3 spans 13 residues. In nucleotides, the CDR3 is TGTGCCAGCAGCTTATATCAGGGGGAGACCCAGTACTTC. Protein: CASSLYQGETQYF.

This clonotype has more than one count but fewer than ten. J is TRBJ2-1 and V is TRBV24-1; D might be TRBD1 (5 bases). With 4 bases removed from V and 1 base from J, the gap between germline ends came to 10 bases. Germline V lookup: CDR1 KGHDR, CDR2 SFDVKD. The CDR3 runs 15 residues. CDR3 coding DNA: TGTGCCACCAGTGACAGGGCTTTTTCCTACAATGAGCAGTTCTTC. This sequence encodes CATSDRAFSYNEQFF.

This clonotype was seen only a few times. The chain couples TRBV6-5 to TRBJ1-5; D call uncertain. From germline, CDR1 is MNHEY and CDR2 SVGAGI. CDR3 length equals 19 residues. Trimming left V 4 bases short and J 1 base short, with 23 bases between. The CDR3: CASSFPVRTNPSSNQPQHF. The CDR3 nucleotides read TGTGCCAGCAGTTTCCCCGTTCGGACCAACCCTTCAAGCAATCAGCCCCAGCATTTT.

This clonotype was seen ten or more times. The chain recombines TRBV5-6 with TRBJ2-1; 11 bases fit TRBD1. This CDR3 is built from 15 residues. Germline V gene lookup returns CDR1 SGHDT and CDR2 YYEEEE. After removal of 4 bases from V and 4 bases from J, the junction contained 4 bases not matched to a gene. CDR3 in DNA: TGTGCCAGCAGCATTGGACAGGGGGCATACAATGAGCAGTTCTTC. It encodes CASSIGQGAYNEQFF. Full variable domain (remainder filled in from reference TRBV5-6 and TRBJ2-1): DAGVTQSPTHLIKTRGQQVTLRCSPKSGHDTVSWYQQALGQGPQFIFQYYEEEERQRGNFPDRFSGHQFPNYSSELNVNALLLGDSALYLCASSIGQGAYNEQFFGPGTRLTVL.

This clonotype was observed many times. The gene calls are TRBV28 and TRBJ1-3; D is perhaps TRBD1 (6 bases). Deletions cut 2 bases from V and 4 bases from J, with 12 bases between. CDR1 MDHEN and CDR2 SYDVKM come from the germline V gene. The length of the CDR3 is 15 residues. The CDR3 DNA reads as TGTGCCAGCAGTTTAGGGGGCGCCTCGGGAAACACCATATATTTT. Protein: CASSLGGASGNTIYF.

This clonotype was found a few times. This chain links TRBV4-1 with TRBJ2-3, with D unresolved. The V and J ends lost 6 bases and 6 bases respectively, with 10 bases between them. Germline V gene lookup returns CDR1 MGHRA and CDR2 YSYEKL. The CDR3 runs 12 residues. CDR3 bases: TGCGCCAGCAGTAACACCCCCGATACGCAGTATTTT. This codes for CASSNTPDTQYF.

This clonotype has a count of ten or more. The V and J genes are TRBV4-1 and TRBJ1-1; D remains ambiguous. CDR3 length: 13 residues. Germline assignment: CDR1 MGHRA and CDR2 YSYEKL. V lost 1 base, J lost 2 bases, and 5 bases lay in between. This CDR3 is CASSQARNTEAFF. The CDR3 DNA reads as TGCGCCAGCAGCCAAGCCAGAAACACTGAAGCTTTCTTT.

This chain joins TRBV20-1 and TRBJ2-1; 9 bases agree with TRBD1. V was pared by 8 bases and J by 6 bases, with 8 bases of the junction left unmatched. The germline V gene has CDR1 DFQATT and CDR2 SNEGSKA (reference sequence). CDR3 length: 13 amino acids. CDR3 region: CSSPGTGSNEQFF. CDR3 coding DNA: TGCAGTAGCCCCGGGACAGGGAGCAATGAGCAGTTCTTC.

The rearrangement links TRBV6-5 to TRBJ2-7, with 12 bases that match TRBD1. The CDR3 loop spans 14 amino acids. J was trimmed by 5 bases and V by 6 bases; bases with no gene match: 5. Germline values: CDR1 MNHEY, CDR2 SVGAGI. The CDR3 spells CASRSGTGGHEQYV. The CDR3 coding sequence is TGTGCCAGCAGGTCCGGGACAGGGGGCCACGAGCAGTACGTC.

The rearrangement links TRBV7-9 to TRBJ2-1, with D possibly being TRBD1 or TRBD2 (5 bases each). Per germline, CDR1 SEHNR and CDR2 FQNEAQ (reference sequence). The CDR3 runs to 14 residues. V was trimmed by 5 bases and J by 6 bases, leaving 14 bases between them. The CDR3 is CASSPSGPSNEQFF. In nucleotides, the CDR3 is TGTGCCAGCAGCCCATCGGGACCGAGCAATGAGCAGTTCTTC.